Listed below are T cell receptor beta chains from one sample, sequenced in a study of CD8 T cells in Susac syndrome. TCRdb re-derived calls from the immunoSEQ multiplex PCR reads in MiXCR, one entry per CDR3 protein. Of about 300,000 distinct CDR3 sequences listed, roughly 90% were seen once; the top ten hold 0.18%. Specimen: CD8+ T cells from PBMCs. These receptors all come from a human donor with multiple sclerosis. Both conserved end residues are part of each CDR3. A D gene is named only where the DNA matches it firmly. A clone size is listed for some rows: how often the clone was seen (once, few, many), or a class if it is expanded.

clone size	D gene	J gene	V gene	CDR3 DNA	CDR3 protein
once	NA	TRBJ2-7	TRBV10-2	TGCGCCAGCAGTTCTCCGGTCTACGAGCAGTACTTC	CASSSPVYEQYF
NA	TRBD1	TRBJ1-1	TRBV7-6	TGTGCCAGCAGCAAATCCGGGACAGTGGGATCCGAAGCTTTCTTT	CASSKSGTVGSEAFF
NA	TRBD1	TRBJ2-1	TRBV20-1	TGCAGTGCTAGAGATGACGGGGACAGAGGGGAGCAGTTCTTC	CSARDDGDRGEQFF
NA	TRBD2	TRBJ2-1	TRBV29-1	TGCAGCGTTGCCCCTAGCGGGGGGACCTACAATGAGCAGTTCTTC	CSVAPSGGTYNEQFF
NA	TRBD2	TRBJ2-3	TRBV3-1	TGTGCCAGCAGCCACCTTGGTCTGCGGGGGGGCTCGGATACGCAGTATTTT	CASSHLGLRGGSDTQYF
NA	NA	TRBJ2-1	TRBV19	TGTGCCAGTAGTATTTCGGGCCCGCACAATGAGCAGTTCTTC	CASSISGPHNEQFF
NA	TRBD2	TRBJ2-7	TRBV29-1	TGCAGCGTGCGTACTAGCGGGAGATATTACGAGCAGTACTTC	CSVRTSGRYYEQYF
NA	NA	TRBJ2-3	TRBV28	TGTGCCAGCAGTTCCCCCCTCGCCCACCCTGGGATACCCGGAGATACGCAGTATTTT	CASSSPLAHPGIPGDTQYF
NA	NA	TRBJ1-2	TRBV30	TGTGCCTGGAGTAACCTTAGAGGGGTTCACACCTTC	CAWSNLRGVHTF
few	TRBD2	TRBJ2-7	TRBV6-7	TGTGCCAGCAGTTTAACTAGCGGGAGTGGCGTCCGCTACGAGCAGTACTTC	CASSLTSGSGVRYEQYF
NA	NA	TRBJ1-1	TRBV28	TGTGCCAGCAGTAGCGGTAAGGGTGTCGCGGGGGACACTGAAGCTTTCTTT	CASSSGKGVAGDTEAFF
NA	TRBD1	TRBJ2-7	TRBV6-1	TGTGCCAGCAGCGGGAACCGGGCAGGGGGCTACGAGCAGTACTTC	CASSGNRAGGYEQYF
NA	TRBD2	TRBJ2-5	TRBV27	TGTGCCAGCAGTATGACTAGCGGGGGCCTCCAAGAGACCCAGTACTTC	CASSMTSGGLQETQYF
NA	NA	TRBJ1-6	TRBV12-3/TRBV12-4	TGTGCCAGCAGTCCCGAGAATGGCCGGGGGATTATGGCACCCCTCCACTTT	CASSPENGRGIMAPLHF
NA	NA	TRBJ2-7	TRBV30	TGTGCCTGGAACGAGGGGAGATCCTACGAGCAGTACTTC	CAWNEGRSYEQYF
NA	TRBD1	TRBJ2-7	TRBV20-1	TGCAGTGCTCTCCTCCCGGGACAGGGGGTATACGAGCAGTACTTC	CSALLPGQGVYEQYF
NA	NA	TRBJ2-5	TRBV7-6	TGTGCCAGCAGCTTAGTGGCGCTGGAAGAGACCCAGTACTTC	CASSLVALEETQYF
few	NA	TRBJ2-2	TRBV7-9	TGTGCCAGCCAATCGGCCGGGGAGCTGTTTTTT	CASQSAGELFF
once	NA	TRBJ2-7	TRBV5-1	TGCGCCAGCAGCCCTTATCGGACAGCCTCGACCTCCTACGAGCAGTACTTC	CASSPYRTASTSYEQYF
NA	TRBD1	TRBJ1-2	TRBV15	TGTGCCACCAGCAGAGATAGAACAGGGGGAGATGGCTACACCTTC	CATSRDRTGGDGYTF
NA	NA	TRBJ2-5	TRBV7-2	TGTGCCAGCAGCTTATTAGTGACTAACCAAGAGACCCAGTACTTC	CASSLLVTNQETQYF
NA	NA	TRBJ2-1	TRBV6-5	TGTGCCAGCAGATCCGGGCGCTCCTACAATGAGCAGTTCTTC	CASRSGRSYNEQFF
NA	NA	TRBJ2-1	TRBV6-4	TGTGCCAGCAGTGACTCCGGGGACTACAATGAGCAGTTCTTC	CASSDSGDYNEQFF
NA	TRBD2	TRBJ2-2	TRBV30	TGTGCCTGGAGTGTAGCGGGAGCTATCTGGACCGGGGAGCTGTTTTTT	CAWSVAGAIWTGELFF
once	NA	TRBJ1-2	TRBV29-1	TGCAGCGTTGAGGGACGGCTTGGCTACACCTTC	CSVEGRLGYTF
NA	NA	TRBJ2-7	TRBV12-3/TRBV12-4	TGTGCCAGCAGAGGAGGACTGTCGGCGCTCTACGAGCAGTACTTC	CASRGGLSALYEQYF
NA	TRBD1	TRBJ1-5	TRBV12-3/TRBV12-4	TGTGCCAGCAGTCCCAGACAGGGTGGCCAGCCCCAGCATTTT	CASSPRQGGQPQHF
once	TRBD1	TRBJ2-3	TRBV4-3	TGCGCCAGCAGCATAGCTGCGACAGGGACGGCGGATACGCAGTATTTT	CASSIAATGTADTQYF
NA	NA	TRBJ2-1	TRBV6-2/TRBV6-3	TGTGCCAGCAGTCTAGTTGAGCCAATTGTAGATGAGCAGTTCTTC	CASSLVEPIVDEQFF
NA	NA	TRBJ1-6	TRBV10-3	TGTGCCATCAGTGGTTCGTCGGGGACAAGTCGATCACCCCTCCACTTT	CAISGSSGTSRSPLHF
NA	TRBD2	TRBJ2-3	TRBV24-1	TGTGCCACCAGTGCGGCCCCAGTAGCGGGAGGGCCGGAAGATACGCAGTATTTT	CATSAAPVAGGPEDTQYF
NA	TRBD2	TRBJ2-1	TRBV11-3	TGTGCCAGCAGCTATGGACTAGCGAGGGATGAGCAGTTCTTC	CASSYGLARDEQFF
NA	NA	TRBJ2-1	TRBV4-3	TGCGCCAGCAGCCCGGAAACTAGTTATGAGCAGTTCTTC	CASSPETSYEQFF